These 3 T cell receptor beta chains share one sample of origin, sequenced in a study of CD8+ T cells in alopecia areata. cDNA serving as the sequencing template came from extracted, reverse transcribed RNA. Produced via immunoSEQ multiplex PCR; TCRdb's table is partial and in-frame only. The data show about 150,000 clones, 87% seen once. Sequences were derived from CD8+ T cells sorted from blood, sampled at week 0. The receptors stem from a human donor with alopecia areata.

A single count supports this clone. This chain links TRBV5-1 with TRBJ1-5; D remains ambiguous. The germline V and J ends were trimmed by 4 bases and 3 bases, with 8 bases remaining between them. From germline, CDR1 is SGHRS and CDR2 YFSETQ. CDR3 length equals 13 residues. In nucleotides, the CDR3 is TGCGCCAGCAGCCACATCCCCAATCAGCCCCAGCATTTT. Amino acids: CASSHIPNQPQHF.

The chain recombines TRBV4-1 with TRBJ2-7, with D perhaps matching TRBD2 (6 bases). This CDR3 has 15 amino acids. Germline V gives CDR1 MGHRA, CDR2 YSYEKL. V dropped 6 bases and J dropped 3 bases, with 18 bases sitting between them. CDR3 region: CASRQSGTSVYEQYF. The CDR3 nucleotides read TGCGCCAGCAGGCAGTCGGGGACTTCCGTCTACGAGCAGTACTTC.

This chain uses TRBV12-5 with TRBJ2-5; possible D gene TRBD2, 6 bases. CDR3 length equals 15 residues. Trimming took 5 bases from V and 1 from J, leaving 14 bases between them. Germline-derived CDR1 and CDR2 are LGHNT and FRNRAP. The CDR3 reads CASGPVADSQETQYF. DNA for the CDR3: TGTGCTAGTGGTCCGGTAGCGGATTCCCAAGAGACCCAGTACTTC. The full variable domain, with the rest looked up from reference TRBV12-5 and TRBJ2-5, is DARVTQTPRHKVTEMGQEVTMRCQPILGHNTVFWYRQTMMQGLELLAYFRNRAPLDDSGMPKDRFSAEMPDATLATLKIQPSEPRDSAVYFCASGPVADSQETQYFGPGTRLLVL.